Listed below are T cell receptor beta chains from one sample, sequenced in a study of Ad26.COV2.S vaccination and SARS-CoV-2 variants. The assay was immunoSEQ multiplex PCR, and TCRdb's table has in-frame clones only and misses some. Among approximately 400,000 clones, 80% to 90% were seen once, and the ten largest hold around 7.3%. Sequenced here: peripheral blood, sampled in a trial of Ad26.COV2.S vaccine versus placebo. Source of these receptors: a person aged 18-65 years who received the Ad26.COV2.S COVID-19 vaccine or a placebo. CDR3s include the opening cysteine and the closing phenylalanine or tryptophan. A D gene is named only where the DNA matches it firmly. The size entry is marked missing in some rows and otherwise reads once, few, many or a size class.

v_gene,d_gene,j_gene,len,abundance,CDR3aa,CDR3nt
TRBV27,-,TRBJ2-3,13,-,CASTQMGTDTQYF,TGTGCCAGCACCCAGATGGGGACAGATACGCAGTATTTT
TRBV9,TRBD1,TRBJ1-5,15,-,CASSEGGQVNQPQHF,TGTGCCAGCAGCGAGGGCGGACAGGTCAATCAGCCCCAGCATTTT
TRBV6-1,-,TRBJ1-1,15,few,CASSDPVERNTEAFF,TGTGCCAGCAGTGACCCCGTTGAGCGGAACACTGAAGCTTTCTTT
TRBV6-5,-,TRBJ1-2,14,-,CASSYSGFRYGYTF,TGTGCCAGCAGTTACTCGGGATTTCGATATGGCTACACCTTC
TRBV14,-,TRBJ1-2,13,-,CASSLSPSYGYTF,TGTGCCAGCAGCCTGTCCCCTTCCTATGGCTACACCTTC
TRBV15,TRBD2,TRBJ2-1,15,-,CATSGLAGSYNEQFF,TGTGCCACCAGCGGGCTAGCGGGGTCCTACAATGAGCAGTTCTTC
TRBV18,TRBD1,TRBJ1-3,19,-,CASSLAPGQGAFSGNTIYF,TGTGCCAGCTCACTCGCCCCGGGACAGGGGGCCTTCTCTGGAAACACCATATATTTT
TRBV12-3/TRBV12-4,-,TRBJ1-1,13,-,CASSRTGHTEAFF,TGTGCCAGCAGCCGTACAGGGCACACTGAAGCTTTCTTT
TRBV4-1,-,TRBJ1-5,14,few,CASSQLIRNQPQHF,TGCGCCAGCAGCCAACTAATAAGGAATCAGCCCCAGCATTTT
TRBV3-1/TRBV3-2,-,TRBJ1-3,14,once,CASSPRRGGNTIYF,TGTGCCAGCAGCCCCCGACGCGGTGGAAACACCATATATTTT
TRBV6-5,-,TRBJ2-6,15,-,CASNPEGAGANVLTF,TGTGCCAGCAACCCCGAGGGTGCTGGGGCCAACGTCCTGACTTTC
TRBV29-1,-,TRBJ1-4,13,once,CSVQRGASEKLFF,TGCAGCGTTCAAAGGGGGGCCAGTGAAAAACTGTTTTTT
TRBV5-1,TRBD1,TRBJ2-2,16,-,CASSLPGQGPTGELFF,TGCGCCAGCAGCTTACCGGGACAGGGTCCAACCGGGGAGCTGTTTTTT
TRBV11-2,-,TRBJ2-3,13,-,CASSLARSDTQYF,TGTGCCAGCAGCCTTGCTCGGTCAGATACGCAGTATTTT
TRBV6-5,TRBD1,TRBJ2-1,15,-,CASSLDRGVYNEQFF,TGTGCCAGCAGTTTGGACAGGGGCGTATACAATGAGCAGTTCTTC
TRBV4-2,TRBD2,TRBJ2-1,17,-,CASSQDLGASGYNEQFF,TGTGCCAGCAGCCAAGACCTCGGGGCTAGCGGATACAATGAGCAGTTCTTC
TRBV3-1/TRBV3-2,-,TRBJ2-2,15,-,CASSLQRSRTGELFF,TGTGCCAGCAGCCTCCAAAGGAGTCGGACCGGGGAGCTGTTTTTT
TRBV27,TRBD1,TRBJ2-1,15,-,CASSPRDRTYNEQFF,TGTGCCAGCAGCCCCCGGGACAGAACTTACAATGAGCAGTTCTTC
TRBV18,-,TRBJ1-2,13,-,CASSPDGTYGYTF,TGTGCCAGCTCACCAGATGGGACCTATGGCTACACCTTC
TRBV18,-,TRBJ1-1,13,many,CASSQGLRTEAFF,TGTGCCAGCTCACAGGGGTTACGTACTGAAGCTTTCTTT
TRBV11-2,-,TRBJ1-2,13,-,CASSSRSNYGYTF,TGTGCCAGCAGCTCAAGGTCTAACTATGGCTACACCTTC
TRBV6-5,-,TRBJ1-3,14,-,CASVGRVGGNTIYF,TGTGCCAGCGTCGGGAGGGTAGGCGGAAACACCATATATTTT
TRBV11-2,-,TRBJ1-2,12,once,CASSRLPNGYTF,TGTGCCAGCAGCCGCCTCCCTAATGGCTACACCTTC
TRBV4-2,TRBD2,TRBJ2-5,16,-,CASSQGSQYTSGGWYF,TGTGCCAGCAGCCAGGGGTCTCAGTACACTAGCGGGGGTTGGTACTTC
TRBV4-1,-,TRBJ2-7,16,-,CASSQGGLGRTYEQYF,TGCGCCAGCAGCCAAGGGGGGCTGGGACGAACCTACGAGCAGTACTTC
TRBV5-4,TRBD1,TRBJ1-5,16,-,CASSLGGQGVGQPQHF,TGTGCCAGCAGCTTGGGGGGACAGGGGGTCGGTCAGCCCCAGCATTTT
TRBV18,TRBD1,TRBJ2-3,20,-,CASSPRGRGRYTGSTDTQYF,TGTGCCAGCTCACCACGCGGCAGGGGGCGTTATACAGGGAGCACAGATACGCAGTATTTT
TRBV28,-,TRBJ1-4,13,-,CASRPGTNEKLFF,TGTGCCAGCAGACCCGGAACTAATGAAAAACTGTTTTTT
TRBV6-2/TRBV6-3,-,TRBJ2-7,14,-,CASSYGTGNYEQYF,TGTGCCAGCAGTTACGGGACGGGGAACTACGAGCAGTACTTC
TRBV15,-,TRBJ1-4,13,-,CATSMTVNEKLFF,TGTGCCACCAGCATGACAGTTAATGAAAAACTGTTTTTT
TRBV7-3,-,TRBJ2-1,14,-,CASSFGGANNEQFF,TGTGCCAGCAGCTTCGGCGGGGCCAACAATGAGCAGTTCTTC
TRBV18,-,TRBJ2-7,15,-,CASSPWGGSAYEQYF,TGTGCCAGCTCACCGTGGGGTGGGTCGGCCTACGAGCAGTACTTC
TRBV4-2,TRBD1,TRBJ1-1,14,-,CASSSDRGHTEAFF,TGTGCCAGCAGCTCGGACAGGGGGCATACTGAAGCTTTCTTT
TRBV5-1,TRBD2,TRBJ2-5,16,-,CASFRTSGGAGETQYF,TGCGCCAGCTTTAGGACTAGCGGGGGGGCCGGAGAGACCCAGTACTTC
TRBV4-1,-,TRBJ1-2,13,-,CASSRRNNYGYTF,TGCGCCAGCAGCCGCCGTAATAACTATGGCTACACCTTC
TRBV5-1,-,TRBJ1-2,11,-,CASRQSRGYTF,TGCGCCAGCAGGCAGAGCCGTGGCTACACCTTC
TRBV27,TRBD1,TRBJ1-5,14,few,CASRTGASNQPQHF,TGTGCCAGCAGGACAGGGGCGTCCAATCAGCCCCAGCATTTT
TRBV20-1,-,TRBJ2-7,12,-,CSASPSGYEQYF,TGCAGTGCCAGTCCTTCGGGCTACGAGCAGTACTTC
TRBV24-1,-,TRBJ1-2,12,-,CATSDPRDGYTF,TGTGCCACCAGTGATCCCAGAGATGGCTACACCTTC
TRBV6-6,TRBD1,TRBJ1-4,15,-,CASRTGTGPNEKLFF,TGTGCCAGCCGGACAGGGACAGGACCGAATGAAAAACTGTTTTTT
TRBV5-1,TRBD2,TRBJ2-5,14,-,CASSFTSGRETQYF,TGCGCCAGCAGCTTCACTAGCGGGAGAGAGACCCAGTACTTC
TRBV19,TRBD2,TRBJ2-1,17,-,CASSIGLAGFSYNEQFF,TGTGCCAGTAGTATAGGACTAGCGGGGTTCTCCTACAATGAGCAGTTCTTC
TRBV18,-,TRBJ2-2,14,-,CASSPPSSTGELFF,TGTGCCAGCTCACCACCCTCCTCTACCGGGGAGCTGTTTTTT
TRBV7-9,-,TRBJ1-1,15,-,CASSLRTSLHTEAFF,TGTGCCAGCAGCCTCCGGACTTCGTTGCACACTGAAGCTTTCTTT
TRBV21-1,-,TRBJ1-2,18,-,CASSKKRQGPIFNYGYTF,TGTGCCAGCAGCAAAAAAAGGCAGGGGCCGATTTTTAACTATGGCTACACCTTC
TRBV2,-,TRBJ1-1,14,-,CASSEGLLNTEAFF,TGTGCCAGCAGTGAGGGCCTATTGAACACTGAAGCTTTCTTT
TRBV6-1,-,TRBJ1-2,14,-,CASSEDGAYYGYTF,TGTGCCAGCAGTGAAGATGGGGCCTACTATGGCTACACCTTC
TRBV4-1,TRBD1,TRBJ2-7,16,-,CASSPLFQDRVPEQYF,TGCGCCAGCAGCCCCCTCTTTCAGGACAGGGTCCCCGAGCAGTACTTC
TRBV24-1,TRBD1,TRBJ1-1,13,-,CATSERQGLRAFF,TGTGCCACCAGTGAACGACAGGGATTACGGGCTTTCTTT
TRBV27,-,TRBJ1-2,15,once,CASSADLRVQGGYTF,TGTGCCAGCAGTGCCGATTTGAGGGTACAGGGAGGCTACACCTTC
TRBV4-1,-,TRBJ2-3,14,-,CASSGSLAPDTQYF,TGCGCCAGCAGCGGGAGTCTAGCGCCAGATACGCAGTATTTT
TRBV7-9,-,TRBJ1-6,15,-,CASSFSGSRNSPLHF,TGTGCCAGCAGCTTTTCGGGGTCTCGGAATTCACCCCTCCACTTT
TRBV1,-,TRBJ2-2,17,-,CTSSQGPLAMNTGELFF,TGCACCAGCAGCCAAGGCCCACTAGCGATGAACACCGGGGAGCTGTTTTTT
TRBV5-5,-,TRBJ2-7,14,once,CASSTGPPQREQYF,TGTGCCAGCAGCACCGGACCCCCGCAAAGGGAGCAGTACTTC
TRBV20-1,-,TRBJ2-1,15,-,CSASKFGGTGYEQFF,TGCAGTGCTAGTAAATTCGGGGGCACGGGGTATGAGCAGTTCTTC
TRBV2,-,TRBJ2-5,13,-,CASSEALNPSQYF,TGTGCCAGCAGTGAAGCGCTCAACCCCTCACAGTACTTC
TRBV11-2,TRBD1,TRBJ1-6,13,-,CASSGDRVSPLHF,TGTGCCAGCAGCGGGGACAGGGTTTCACCCCTCCACTTT
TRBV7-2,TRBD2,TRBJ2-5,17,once,CASSSGLAGGLSETQYF,TGTGCCAGCAGCTCCGGACTAGCGGGGGGCCTCAGCGAGACCCAGTACTTC
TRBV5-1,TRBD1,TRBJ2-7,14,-,CASSLQTGGGEQYF,TGCGCCAGCAGCTTACAAACAGGGGGCGGCGAGCAGTACTTC